The 12 T cell receptor beta chains below come from one sample, sequenced in a study of blood T cell repertoires in COVID-19. Measured with immunoSEQ multiplex PCR; TCRdb has only the in-frame clones, and not every one. The sample lists under 350,000 clones; 80% to 90% were seen once. The source material was peripheral blood. The receptors were gathered from a man between 40 and 49 years old with acute or convalescent COVID-19.

The genes are TRBV29-1 and TRBJ1-1; TRBD1 might be the D (5 bases). The CDR3 length is 11 residues. Looked up from germline, CDR1 is SQVTM and CDR2 is ANQGSEA. V was pared by 6 bases and J by 6 bases, with 11 bases between. The CDR3 protein is CSVARGPEAFF. The CDR3 nucleotides read TGCAGCGTCGCTAGGGGTCCTGAAGCTTTCTTT.

The chain employs TRBV18 and TRBJ2-7; 7 bases fit TRBD2. The CDR3 has 15 amino acids. CDR1 and CDR2 (germline): KGHSH, LQKENI. The ends lost 2 bases at V and 3 bases at J; junction bases unmatched: 7. The CDR3 is CASSPEAGTIYEQYF. For the CDR3, the DNA is TGTGCCAGCTCACCAGAGGCCGGGACTATCTACGAGCAGTACTTC.

The rearrangement uses TRBV6-5 and TRBJ1-1; D ambiguous. V dropped 8 bases and J dropped 5 bases, with 15 bases sitting between them. This CDR3 has 13 residues. Looked up from germline, CDR1 is MNHEY and CDR2 is SVGAGI. The CDR3 protein is CASLRKGGTEAFF. DNA of the CDR3: TGTGCCAGCCTCAGGAAAGGAGGGACTGAAGCTTTCTTT.

The V call is TRBV2, the J call TRBJ2-7; the match to TRBD1 covers 7 bases. The CDR3 runs 11 residues. Looked up from germline, CDR1 is SNHLY and CDR2 is FYNNEI. Germline trimming cut 10 bases from V and 3 bases from J; bases unmatched to any gene: 3. DNA for the CDR3: TGTGCCACCGGGACAGACTACGAGCAGTACTTC. Amino acid sequence: CATGTDYEQYF.

The genes are TRBV14 and TRBJ2-7; D possibly corresponds to TRBD2 (6 bases). The germline V gene encodes CDR1 SGHDN and CDR2 FVKESK. V lost 2 bases to trimming and J lost 5 bases, with 13 bases between them. The CDR3 sequence is 14 residues long. CDR3 DNA: TGTGCCAGCAGCCAAAGGGCCGGAGGGGACGAGCAGTACTTC. Its protein product is CASSQRAGGDEQYF. The full variable domain, in which reference TRBV14 and TRBJ2-7 provide the parts outside the CDR3, is EAGVTQFPSHSVIEKGQTVTLRCDPISGHDNLYWYRRVMGKEIKFLLHFVKESKQDESGMPNNRFLAERTGGTYSTLKVQPAELEDSGVYFCASSQRAGGDEQYFGPGTRLTVT.

As for this clone: An end of the junction differs from the germline gene, which may be a read error. The rearrangement links TRBV5-8 to TRBJ2-6, with a tentative D call TRBD2 (6 bases). The V gene's germline CDR1 is SGHTS and CDR2 YDEGEE. The CDR3 spans 16 residues. The CDR3, as DNA: TGTGCCAGCACCACGGGGGTCTACTCTGGAGCCAACGTCCTGACTTTC. This codes for CASTTGVYSGANVLTF.

J is TRBJ1-5 and V is TRBV5-4; possible D gene TRBD1, 5 bases. Trimming shortened V by 4 bases and J by 2 bases, and 13 bases separated the two germline ends. Germline V CDR1 and CDR2: SGHNT, YYREEE (reference sequence). There are 15 residues in the CDR3. This chain's CDR3 is CASSIQGRGNQPQHF. The CDR3 DNA reads TGTGCCAGCAGCATCCAGGGAAGGGGCAATCAGCCCCAGCATTTT.

V gene TRBV5-1 combines with J gene TRBJ1-1; TRBD1 agrees at 8 bases. V lost 4 bases to trimming and J lost 0 bases; unmatched junction nucleotides: 5. This CDR3 is 15 amino acids long. Germline V lookup: CDR1 SGHRS, CDR2 YFSETQ. DNA for the CDR3: TGCGCCAGCAGCAGACAGACAGGGGTGAACACTGAAGCTTTCTTT. This codes for CASSRQTGVNTEAFF. Together with reference TRBV5-1 and TRBJ1-1, the CDR3 gives the full variable domain: KAGVTQTPRYLIKTRGQQVTLSCSPISGHRSVSWYQQTPGQGLQFLFEYFSETQRNKGNFPGRFSGRQFSNSRSEMNVSTLELGDSALYLCASSRQTGVNTEAFFGQGTRLTVV.

Here the CDR3 DNA reads TGTGCCAGCAGCTTCGGGACTCCATACAATGAGCAGTTCTTC. Its translation is CASSFGTPYNEQFF. The chain has TRBV6-6 and TRBJ2-1; tentatively, D is TRBD2 (6 bases). Germline V gives CDR1 MNHNY, CDR2 SVGAGI (reference sequence). CDR3 length equals 14 residues. The V gene lost 6 bases and the J gene lost 4 bases, with 13 bases spanning the gap.

The chain links TRBV24-1 to TRBJ2-1, with TRBD2 as a possible D gene (5 bases). V lost 3 bases and J lost 0, with 14 bases in between. Germline CDR1 KGHDR, CDR2 SFDVKD. The CDR3 loop spans 17 amino acids. CDR3 amino acids: CATSDPYGVSSYNEQFF. CDR3 nucleotides: TGTGCCACCAGTGATCCCTACGGGGTGAGCTCCTACAATGAGCAGTTCTTC.

The chain links TRBV10-3 to TRBJ2-3, with D possibly TRBD2 on 7 matching bases. In germline, CDR1 is ENHRY, CDR2 SYGVKD. The CDR3 consists of 14 residues. Between the trimmed V and J ends, which lost 8 bases and 2 bases, there was a span of 14 bases. The CDR3 protein is CAIGRGGVTDTQYF. CDR3 DNA: TGTGCCATCGGGAGGGGGGGCGTCACAGATACGCAGTATTTT.

The rearrangement joins TRBV7-6 to TRBJ2-1; D not resolved. V lost 7 bases, J lost 5 bases, and 9 bases lay in between. The CDR3 spans 12 residues. The germline gives CDR1 SGHVS, CDR2 FNYEAQ. CDR3 amino acids: CASTGEDNEQFF. The CDR3 coding sequence is TGTGCCAGCACCGGTGAGGACAATGAGCAGTTCTTC.